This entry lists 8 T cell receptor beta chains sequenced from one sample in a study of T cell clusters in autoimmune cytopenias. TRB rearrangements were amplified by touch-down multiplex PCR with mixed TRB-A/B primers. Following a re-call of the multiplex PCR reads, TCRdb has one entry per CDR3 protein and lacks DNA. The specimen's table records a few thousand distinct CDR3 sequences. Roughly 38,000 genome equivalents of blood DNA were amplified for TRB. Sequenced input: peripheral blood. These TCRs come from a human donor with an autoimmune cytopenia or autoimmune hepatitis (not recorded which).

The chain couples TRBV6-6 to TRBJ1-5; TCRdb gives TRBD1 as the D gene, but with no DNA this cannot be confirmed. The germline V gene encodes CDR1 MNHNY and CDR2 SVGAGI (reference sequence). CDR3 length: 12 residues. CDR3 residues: CASSGGDQPQHF.

The CDR3 protein is CATSDIIRTGSVETQYF. The chain joins TRBV24-1 to TRBJ2-5; without DNA, the TCRdb call of TRBD1 cannot be checked. Looked up from germline, CDR1 is KGHDR and CDR2 is SFDVKD. This CDR3 comprises 17 residues.

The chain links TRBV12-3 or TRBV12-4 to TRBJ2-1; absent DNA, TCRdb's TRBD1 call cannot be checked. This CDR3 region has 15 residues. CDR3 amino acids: CASSRGTGPLNEQFF.

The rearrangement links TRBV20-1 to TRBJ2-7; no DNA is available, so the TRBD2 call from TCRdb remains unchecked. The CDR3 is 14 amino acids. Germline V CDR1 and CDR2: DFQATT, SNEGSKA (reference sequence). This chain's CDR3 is CSAETSGSSYEQYF.

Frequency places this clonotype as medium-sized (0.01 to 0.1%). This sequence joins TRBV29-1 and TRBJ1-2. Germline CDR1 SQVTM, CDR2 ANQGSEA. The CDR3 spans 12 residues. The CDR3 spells CSVGSGSYGYTF.

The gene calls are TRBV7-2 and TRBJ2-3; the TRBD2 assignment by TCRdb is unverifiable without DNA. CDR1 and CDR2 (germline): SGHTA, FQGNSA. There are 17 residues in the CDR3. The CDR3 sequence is CASSLELAGGNTDTQYF.

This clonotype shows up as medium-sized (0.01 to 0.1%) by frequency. CDR3 sequence reads: CSVGSQGGLEGYTF. The chain links TRBV29-1 to TRBJ1-2; without DNA, the TCRdb call of TRBD1 cannot be checked. The CDR3 length is 14 residues. Per the germline V gene, CDR1 is SQVTM and CDR2 is ANQGSEA. The full variable domain, its missing parts supplied by reference TRBV29-1 and TRBJ1-2, is SAVISQKPSRDICQRGTSLTIQCQVDSQVTMMFWYRQQPGQSLTLIATANQGSEATYESGFVIDKFPISRPNLTFSTLTVSNMSPEDSSIYLCSVGSQGGLEGYTFGSGTRLTVV.

CDR3 in amino acids: CATSPRTGGREKLFF. The chain is built from TRBV15 and TRBJ1-4. From germline, CDR1 is LNHNV and CDR2 YYDKDF (reference sequence). This CDR3 region has 15 residues.